Listed below are T cell receptor beta chains from one sample, sequenced in a study of blood T cells in healthy people across ages. TCRdb itself ran the 5' RACE reads through MiXCR, one entry per CDR3 protein. The sample lists around 1,100,000 distinct CDR3 sequences; approximately 38% were seen once. Sequencing was performed on blood. These receptor sequences come from a man younger than 30 in good health. The conserved cysteine and the conserved F or W are not part of the CDR3 here.

>TRBV20-1|TRBJ1-4|12
SARDYGKGEKLF
>TRBV3-1|TRBJ1-1|13
ASSQSSGADAEAF
>TRBV7-6|TRBJ2-6|11
ASSFTPANVLT
>TRBV20-1|TRBJ1-2|13
SAATTGRKNYGYT
>TRBV7-2|TRBJ2-5|11
ASSSTVQGTQY
>TRBV20-1|TRBJ2-7|11
SAEPGQGYEQY
>TRBV7-6|TRBJ2-3|12
ASSLGDPTDTQY
>TRBV6-6|TRBJ1-2|12
ASSYSSRGDGYT
>TRBV5-1|TRBJ2-1|15
ASSQYRDRGSLNEQF
>TRBV4-1|TRBJ1-4|11
ASSQAQPEKLF
>TRBV20-1|TRBJ1-3|9
SARADDTIY
>TRBV3-1|TRBJ2-4|13
ASSQGLGAKNIQY
>TRBV4-3|TRBJ2-3|14
ASSRKAFPSTDTQY
>TRBV5-1|TRBJ1-1|11
ASSYQQATEAF
>TRBV10-3|TRBJ2-2|14
AISERGQGMAGELF
>TRBV18|TRBJ1-1|13
ASSPLRGMNTEAF
>TRBV2|TRBJ1-5|12
ASSDGHTYQPQH
>TRBV27|TRBJ1-2|11
TSSLGGNYGYT
>TRBV25-1|TRBJ1-2|14
ASSDLSLGGDYGYT
>TRBV9|TRBJ2-3|13
ASSVQESSTDTQY
>TRBV27|TRBJ1-1|14
ASSLWGQSLNTEAF
>TRBV20-1|TRBJ1-5|14
SARLLGQGESQPQH
>TRBV10-3|TRBJ1-2|14
AISESAGRGTYGYT
>TRBV20-1|TRBJ1-5|12
SAREGSSNQPQH
>TRBV2|TRBJ1-4|12
ASNPGTGFEKLF
>TRBV4-3|TRBJ1-1|14
ASSQDFGHGRTEAF
>TRBV6-1|NA|12
ASSERPDGGTQY
>TRBV11-3|TRBJ1-1|11
ASSAQPDSEAF
>TRBV7-2|TRBJ2-4|12
ASSLGQAGNIQY
>TRBV28|TRBJ1-4|13
ASTPLDRLNEKLF
>TRBV29-1|TRBJ2-5|10
SAQTGQETQY
>TRBV11-2|TRBJ2-2|13
ASSSKLRPTGELF
>TRBV5-1|TRBJ1-5|16
ASSLSGGPDGRNQPQH
>TRBV6-2/TRBV6-3|TRBJ1-1|13
ASSNSGRGSTEAF
>TRBV27|TRBJ2-1|14
ASSLFGIFKGNEQF
>TRBV4-1|TRBJ1-4|10
ASSPPSQRLF
>TRBV6-2/TRBV6-3|TRBJ1-1|10
ATGTLNTEAF
>TRBV6-2/TRBV6-3|TRBJ1-5|11
ASSYPNRQPQH
>TRBV12-3/TRBV12-4|TRBJ1-4|12
ASSLGDPNEKLF
>TRBV21-1|TRBJ1-2|16
ASSKDGLGRGANYGYT
>TRBV4-1|TRBJ1-1|11
ASSPYSDRGAF
>TRBV5-1|TRBJ2-3|12
ASRPKGGQDTQY
>TRBV4-3|TRBJ2-5|14
ASSLIGTSGKETQY
>TRBV20-1|TRBJ2-7|11
SHRLAGPNEQY
>TRBV20-1|TRBJ2-7|9
SGTSRESQY
>TRBV4-3|TRBJ2-1|15
ASSQGYQTRSYNEQF
>TRBV10-3|TRBJ1-2|12
ASLQGDTNYGYT
>TRBV4-3|TRBJ2-3|14
ASSHLRTGKTDTQY
>TRBV29-1|TRBJ2-7|10
SVDSSGTGRY
>TRBV29-1|TRBJ2-3|14
SVEGFTWGDTDTQY
>TRBV15|TRBJ1-2|12
ATSGDLGNYGYT
>TRBV19|TRBJ1-3|12
ASTSRARGNTIY
>TRBV12-3/TRBV12-4|TRBJ1-1|13
ASRKTGERVAEAF
>TRBV10-3|TRBJ1-2|11
AISESLEGGYT